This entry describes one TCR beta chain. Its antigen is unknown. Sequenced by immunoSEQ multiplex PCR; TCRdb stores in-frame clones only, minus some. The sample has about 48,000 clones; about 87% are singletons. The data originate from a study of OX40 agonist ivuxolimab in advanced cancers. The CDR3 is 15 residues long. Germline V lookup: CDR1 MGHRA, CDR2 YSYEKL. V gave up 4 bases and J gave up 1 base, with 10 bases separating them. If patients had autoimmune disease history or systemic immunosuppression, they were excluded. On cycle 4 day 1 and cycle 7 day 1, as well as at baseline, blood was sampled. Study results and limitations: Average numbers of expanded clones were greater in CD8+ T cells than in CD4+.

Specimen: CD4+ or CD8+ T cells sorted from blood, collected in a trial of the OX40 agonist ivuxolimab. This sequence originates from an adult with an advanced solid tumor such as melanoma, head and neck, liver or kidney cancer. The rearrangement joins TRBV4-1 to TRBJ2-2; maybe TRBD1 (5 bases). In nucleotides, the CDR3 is TGCGCCAGCAGCCTTATCACAGGGAACACCGGGGAGCTGTTTTTT. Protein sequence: CASSLITGNTGELFF.